A single sample is the source of the 8 T cell receptor beta chains below, sequenced in a study of blood T cell repertoires in COVID-19. Some clones are missing from TCRdb's copy, which holds only in-frame ones; the method was immunoSEQ multiplex PCR. The table lists fewer than 250,000 clones, 90% of them singletons. Sequencing was performed on PBMCs or T cells enriched from blood (not recorded which). All receptors come from a man aged 30 to 45 who had been exposed to COVID-19.

This clone was recorded only once. The chain joins TRBV5-1 to TRBJ1-4; 10 nucleotides match TRBD1. V shed 4 bases and J 8 bases; nucleotides not matched to a gene: 5. The CDR3 loop spans 14 amino acids. Germline CDR1 and CDR2: SGHRS and YFSETQ. Here the CDR3 reads CASSGGQGNEKLFF. The CDR3 DNA sequence: TGCGCCAGCAGCGGGGGACAGGGGAACGAAAAACTGTTTTTT.

The V gene is TRBV19, the J gene TRBJ2-6; a weak D match, TRBD2 (6 bases). Germline V CDR1 and CDR2: LNHDA, SQIVND (reference sequence). The CDR3 length is 19 residues. Trimming cost V 10 bases and J 0 bases, with 25 bases left between them. CDR3 sequence (DNA): TGTGCCACTCCTTTCACTTGGGACTCAGAAACCTCTGGGGCCAACGTCCTGACTTTC. Amino acids: CATPFTWDSETSGANVLTF.

The chain has TRBV14 and TRBJ2-7; 11 nucleotides match TRBD2. The CDR3 runs to 14 residues. J was trimmed by 4 bases and V by 4 bases; bases with no gene match: 3. CDR1 is SGHDN, CDR2 FVKESK, per germline. CDR3 DNA: TGTGCCAGCAGCCCTAGCGGGGGGCAGTACGAGCAGTACTTC. Translated, it gives CASSPSGGQYEQYF.

This sequence joins TRBV5-1 and TRBJ1-2, with 11 bases matching TRBD1. CDR1 and CDR2 (germline): SGHRS, YFSETQ. Unmatched junction bases numbered 8, after V lost 4 bases and J lost 0 bases. The length of the CDR3 is 17 residues. The CDR3 region is CASSPWTGGSPNYGYTF. For the CDR3, the DNA is TGCGCCAGCAGCCCATGGACAGGGGGCAGTCCTAACTATGGCTACACCTTC.

The gene calls are TRBV5-1 and TRBJ2-5; possibly TRBD1 for D (5 bases). V was clipped by 4 bases and J by 0 bases, with 7 bases between them. Germline assignment: CDR1 SGHRS and CDR2 YFSETQ. CDR3 length: 13 amino acids. CDR3 amino acids: CASSQGYQETQYF. The CDR3 region has the DNA TGCGCCAGCAGCCAGGGATACCAAGAGACCCAGTACTTC.

V gene TRBV11-1 combines with J gene TRBJ2-1; 8 bases map to TRBD2. CDR3 size: 15 residues. The V segment lost 3 bases and the J segment 5 bases; nucleotides outside the gene matches: 6. Germline CDR1 and CDR2: SGHAT and FQDESV (reference sequence). CDR3 nucleotide sequence: TGTGCCAGCAGCTTGGGAGCGGGGGCCCACAATGAGCAGTTCTTC. Translating gives CASSLGAGAHNEQFF.

To note about this clone: The same CDR3 also results from other DNA sequences found in this sample. The chain links TRBV18 to TRBJ2-7, with a tentative D call TRBD1 (6 bases). This CDR3 is 14 amino acids long. V lost 3 bases to trimming and J lost 0 bases, with 9 bases between them. The germline gives CDR1 KGHSH, CDR2 LQKENI. This CDR3 is CASSPRQVSYEQYF. The DNA for the CDR3 is TGTGCCAGCTCACCTCGACAGGTCTCCTACGAGCAGTACTTC.

V gene TRBV7-9 combines with J gene TRBJ2-1; TRBD1 aligns across 7 bases. V was clipped by 9 bases and J by 1 base; unmatched bases: 9. CDR1 and CDR2 (germline): SEHNR, FQNEAQ (reference sequence). The CDR3 loop spans 15 amino acids. The CDR3 DNA follows: TGTGCCAGTCGACAGGGCTCGGGATCCTACAATGAGCAGTTCTTC. It encodes CASRQGSGSYNEQFF.